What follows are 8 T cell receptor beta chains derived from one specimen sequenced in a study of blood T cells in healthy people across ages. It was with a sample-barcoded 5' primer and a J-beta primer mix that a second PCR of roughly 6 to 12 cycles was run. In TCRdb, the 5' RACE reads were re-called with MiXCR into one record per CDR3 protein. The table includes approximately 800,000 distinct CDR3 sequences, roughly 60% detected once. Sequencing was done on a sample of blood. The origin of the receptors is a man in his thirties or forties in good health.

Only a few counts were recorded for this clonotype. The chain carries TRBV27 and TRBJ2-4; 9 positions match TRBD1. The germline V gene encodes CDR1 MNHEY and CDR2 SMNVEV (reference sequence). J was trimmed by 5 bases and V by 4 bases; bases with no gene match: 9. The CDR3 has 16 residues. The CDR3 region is CASSSYDRGDENIQYF. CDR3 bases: TGTGCCAGCAGTTCTTATGACAGGGGGGATGAAAACATTCAGTACTTC.

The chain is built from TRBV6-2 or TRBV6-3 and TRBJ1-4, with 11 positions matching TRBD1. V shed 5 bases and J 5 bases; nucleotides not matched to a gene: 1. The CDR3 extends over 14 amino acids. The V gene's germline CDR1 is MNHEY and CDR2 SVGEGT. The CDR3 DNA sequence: TGTGCCAGCAGTCGGACAGGGGGCAATGAAAAACTGTTTTTT. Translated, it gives CASSRTGGNEKLFF.

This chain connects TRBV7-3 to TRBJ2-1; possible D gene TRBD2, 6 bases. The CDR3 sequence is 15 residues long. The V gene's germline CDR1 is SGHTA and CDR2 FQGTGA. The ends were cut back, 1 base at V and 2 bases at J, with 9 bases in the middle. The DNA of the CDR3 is TGTGCCAGCAGCTTAAGGGAGGCGGCCTACAATGAGCAGTTCTTC. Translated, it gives CASSLREAAYNEQFF.

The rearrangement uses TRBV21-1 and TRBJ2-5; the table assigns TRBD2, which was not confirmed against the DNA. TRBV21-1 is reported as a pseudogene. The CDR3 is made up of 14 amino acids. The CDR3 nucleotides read TGTGCCAGCGTACTAGGGGATGGGTGGGGGACCCAGTACTTC. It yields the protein CASVLGDGWGTQYF.

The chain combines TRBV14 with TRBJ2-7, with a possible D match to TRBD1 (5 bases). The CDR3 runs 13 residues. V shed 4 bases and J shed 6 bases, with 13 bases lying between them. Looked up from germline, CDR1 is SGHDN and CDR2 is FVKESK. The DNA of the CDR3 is TGTGCCAGCAGCCCAGGGCGGACGGGCGAGCAGTACTTC. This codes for CASSPGRTGEQYF.

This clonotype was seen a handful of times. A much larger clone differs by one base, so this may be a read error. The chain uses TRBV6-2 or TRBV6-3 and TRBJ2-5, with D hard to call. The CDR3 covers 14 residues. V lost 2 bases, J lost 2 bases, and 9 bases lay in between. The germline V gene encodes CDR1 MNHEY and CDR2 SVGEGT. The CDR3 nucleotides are TGTGCCAGCAGTTACGCGCGGAATCAAGAGACCCAGTACTTC. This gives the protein CASSYARNQETQYF.

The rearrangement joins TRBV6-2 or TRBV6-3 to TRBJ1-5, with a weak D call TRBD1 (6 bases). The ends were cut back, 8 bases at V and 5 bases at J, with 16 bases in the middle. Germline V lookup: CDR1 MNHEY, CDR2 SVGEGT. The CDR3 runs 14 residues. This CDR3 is CASALTGNYQPQHF. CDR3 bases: TGTGCCAGCGCCTTAACAGGGAACTATCAGCCCCAGCATTTT.

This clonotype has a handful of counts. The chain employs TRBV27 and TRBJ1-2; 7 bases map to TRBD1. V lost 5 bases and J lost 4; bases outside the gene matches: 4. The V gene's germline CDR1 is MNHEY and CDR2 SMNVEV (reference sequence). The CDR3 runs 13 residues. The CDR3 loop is CASSVGQFYGYTF. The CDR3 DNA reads TGTGCCAGCAGTGTGGGACAGTTCTATGGCTACACCTTC.